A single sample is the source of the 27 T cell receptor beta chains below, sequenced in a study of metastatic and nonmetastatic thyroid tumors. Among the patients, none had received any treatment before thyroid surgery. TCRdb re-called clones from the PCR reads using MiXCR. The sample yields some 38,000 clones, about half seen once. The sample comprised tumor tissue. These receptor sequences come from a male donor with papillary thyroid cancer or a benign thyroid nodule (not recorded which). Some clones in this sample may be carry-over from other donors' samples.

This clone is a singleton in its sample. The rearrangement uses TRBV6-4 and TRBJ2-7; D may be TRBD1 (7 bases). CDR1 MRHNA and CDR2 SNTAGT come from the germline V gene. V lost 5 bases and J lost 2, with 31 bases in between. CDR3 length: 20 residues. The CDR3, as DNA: TGTGCCAGCAGTCCCAGCTTCCCCGGGACAGCTAGCGTGAGTCCCTACGAGCAGTACTTC. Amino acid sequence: CASSPSFPGTASVSPYEQYF.

The CDR3 sequence: CASSPPGGATYEQYF. CDR3 DNA: TGTGCCAGCTCACCACCGGGAGGTGCCACCTACGAGCAGTACTTC. The J gene is TRBJ2-7, the V gene TRBV18; D possibly corresponds to TRBD2 (6 bases). The CDR3 is made up of 15 amino acids. CDR1 KGHSH and CDR2 LQKENI come from the germline V gene. V lost 0 bases, J lost 2 bases, and 11 bases lay in between.

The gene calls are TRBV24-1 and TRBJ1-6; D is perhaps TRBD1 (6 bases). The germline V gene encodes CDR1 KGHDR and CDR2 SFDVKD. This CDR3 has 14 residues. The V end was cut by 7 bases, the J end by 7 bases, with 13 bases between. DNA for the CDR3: TGTGCCACCAGCTCAGGACAGCCGAATTCACCCCTCCACTTT. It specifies CATSSGQPNSPLHF.

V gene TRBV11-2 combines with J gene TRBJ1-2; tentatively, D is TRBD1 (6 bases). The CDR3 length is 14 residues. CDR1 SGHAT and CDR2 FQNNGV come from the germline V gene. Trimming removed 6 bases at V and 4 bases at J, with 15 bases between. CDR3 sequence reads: CASRSTGYGYGYTF. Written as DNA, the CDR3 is TGTGCCAGCAGGTCTACAGGGTACGGCTATGGCTACACCTTC.

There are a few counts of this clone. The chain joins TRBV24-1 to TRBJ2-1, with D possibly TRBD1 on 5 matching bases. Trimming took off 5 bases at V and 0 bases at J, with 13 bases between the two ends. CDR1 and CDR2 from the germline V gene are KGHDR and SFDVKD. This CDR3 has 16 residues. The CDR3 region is CATSGTTWSSYNEQFF. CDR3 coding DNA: TGTGCCACCAGTGGGACAACCTGGAGCTCCTACAATGAGCAGTTCTTC.

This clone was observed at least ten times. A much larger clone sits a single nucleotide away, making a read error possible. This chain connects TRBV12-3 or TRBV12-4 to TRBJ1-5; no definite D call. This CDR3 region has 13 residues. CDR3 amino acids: CAGSSGSGQPRHF. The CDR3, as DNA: TGTGCCGGCAGTTCGGGGTCAGGTCAGCCCCGGCATTTT.

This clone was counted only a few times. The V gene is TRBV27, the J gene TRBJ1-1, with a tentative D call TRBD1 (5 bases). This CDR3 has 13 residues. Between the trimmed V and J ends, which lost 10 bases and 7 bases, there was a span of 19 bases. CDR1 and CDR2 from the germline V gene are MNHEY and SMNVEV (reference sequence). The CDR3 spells CATVSSLTGEAFF. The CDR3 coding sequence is TGTGCCACCGTTTCATCCCTAACAGGTGAAGCTTTCTTT.

The CDR3 protein is CASSFRGDGGGSTNEKLFF. The CDR3 DNA sequence: TGTGCCAGCAGCTTCCGAGGGGATGGAGGCGGCTCAACTAATGAAAAACTGTTTTTT. The chain is built from TRBV7-8 and TRBJ1-4; TRBD1 is a possible D gene (5 bases). The germline CDR1 and CDR2 sequences are SGHVS and FQNEAQ. V was shortened by 3 bases and J by 0 bases, with 20 bases between the two germline ends. The CDR3 sequence is 19 residues long.

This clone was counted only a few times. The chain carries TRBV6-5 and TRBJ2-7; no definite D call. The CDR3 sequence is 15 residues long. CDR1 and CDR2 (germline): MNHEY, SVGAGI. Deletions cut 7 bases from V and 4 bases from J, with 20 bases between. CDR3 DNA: TGTGCCAGCACGTTAGAAGAACAGTGGGGTTACGAGCAGTACTTC. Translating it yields CASTLEEQWGYEQYF.

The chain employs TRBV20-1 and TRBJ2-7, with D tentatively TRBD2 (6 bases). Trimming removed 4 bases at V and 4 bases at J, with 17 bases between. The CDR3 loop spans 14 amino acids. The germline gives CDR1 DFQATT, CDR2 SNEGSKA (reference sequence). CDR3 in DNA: TGCAGTGCTATACGCCCCGGGGGAAGATACGAGCAGTACTTC. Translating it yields CSAIRPGGRYEQYF.

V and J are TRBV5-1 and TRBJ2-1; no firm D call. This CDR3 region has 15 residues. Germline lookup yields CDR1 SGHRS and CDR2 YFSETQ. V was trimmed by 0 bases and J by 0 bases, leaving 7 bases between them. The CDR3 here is CASSLVADSYNEQFF. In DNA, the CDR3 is TGCGCCAGCAGCTTGGTTGCGGACTCCTACAATGAGCAGTTCTTC.

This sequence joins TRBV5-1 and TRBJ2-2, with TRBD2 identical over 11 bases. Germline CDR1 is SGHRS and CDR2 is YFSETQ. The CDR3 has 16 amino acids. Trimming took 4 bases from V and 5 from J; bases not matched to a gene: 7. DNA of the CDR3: TGCGCCAGCAGCCCACTAGCGGGGGCCGGGACCGGGGAGCTGTTTTTT. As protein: CASSPLAGAGTGELFF.

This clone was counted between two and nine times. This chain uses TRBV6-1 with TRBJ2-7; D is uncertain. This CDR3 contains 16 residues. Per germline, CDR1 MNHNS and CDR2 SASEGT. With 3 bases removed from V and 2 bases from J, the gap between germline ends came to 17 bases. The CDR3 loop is CASSEAKQRYAYEQYF. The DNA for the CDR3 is TGTGCCAGCAGTGAGGCAAAACAGAGGTATGCCTACGAGCAGTACTTC.

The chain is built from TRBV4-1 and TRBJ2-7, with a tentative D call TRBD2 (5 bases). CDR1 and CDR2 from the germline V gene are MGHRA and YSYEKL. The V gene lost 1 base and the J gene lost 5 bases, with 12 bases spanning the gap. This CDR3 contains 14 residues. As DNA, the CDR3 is TGCGCCAGCAGCCAAGGACTAAGGACCCACGAGCAGTACTTC. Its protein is CASSQGLRTHEQYF.

This CDR3 reads CSAHTAGQANYGYTF. The CDR3 DNA reads TGCAGTGCTCACACAGCAGGACAAGCTAACTATGGCTACACCTTC. The chain recombines TRBV20-1 with TRBJ1-2; a possible D gene is TRBD1 (5 bases). Germline V lookup: CDR1 DFQATT, CDR2 SNEGSKA (reference sequence). V was shortened by 5 bases and J by 0 bases, with 16 bases between the two germline ends. The CDR3 spans 15 residues.

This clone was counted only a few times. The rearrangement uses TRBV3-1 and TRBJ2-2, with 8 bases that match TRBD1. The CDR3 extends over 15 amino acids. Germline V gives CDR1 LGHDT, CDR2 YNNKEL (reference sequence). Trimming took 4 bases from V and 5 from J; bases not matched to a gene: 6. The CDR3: CASSPRQGPTGELFF. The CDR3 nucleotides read TGTGCCAGCAGCCCCAGACAGGGGCCGACCGGGGAGCTGTTTTTT.

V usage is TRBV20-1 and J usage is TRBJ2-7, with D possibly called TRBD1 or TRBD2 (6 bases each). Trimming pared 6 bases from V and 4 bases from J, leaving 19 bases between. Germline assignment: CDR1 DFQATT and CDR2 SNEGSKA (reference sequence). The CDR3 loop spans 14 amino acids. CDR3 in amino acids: CSASTGSGGYEQYF. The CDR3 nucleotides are TGCAGTGCGAGCACAGGGAGTGGGGGGTACGAGCAGTACTTC.

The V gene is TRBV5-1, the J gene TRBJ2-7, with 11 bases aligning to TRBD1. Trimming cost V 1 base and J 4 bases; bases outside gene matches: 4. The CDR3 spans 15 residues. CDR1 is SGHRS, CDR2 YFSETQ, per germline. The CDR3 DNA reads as TGCGCCAGCAGCTTGAGCGGGACAGGGGGGTACGAGCAGTACTTC. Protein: CASSLSGTGGYEQYF.

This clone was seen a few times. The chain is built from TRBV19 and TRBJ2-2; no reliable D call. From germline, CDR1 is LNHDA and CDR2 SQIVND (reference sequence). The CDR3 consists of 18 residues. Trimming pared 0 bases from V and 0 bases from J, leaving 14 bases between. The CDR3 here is CASSIDGRVFANTGELFF. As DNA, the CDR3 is TGTGCCAGTAGTATAGATGGACGGGTATTCGCGAACACCGGGGAGCTGTTTTTT.

The CDR3 loop reads CASSYSRTGNTIYF. The CDR3 DNA follows: TGTGCCAGCAGTTACTCCAGGACAGGAAACACCATATATTTT. V and J are TRBV6-5 and TRBJ1-3; TRBD1 is a possible D gene (5 bases). Germline CDR1 reads MNHEY; CDR2 reads SVGAGI. This CDR3 is 14 amino acids long. Trimming left V 0 bases short and J 4 bases short, with 7 bases between.

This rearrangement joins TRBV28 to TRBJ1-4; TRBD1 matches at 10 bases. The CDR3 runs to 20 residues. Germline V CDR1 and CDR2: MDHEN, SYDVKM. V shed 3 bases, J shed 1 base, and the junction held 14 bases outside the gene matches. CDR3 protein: CASSFSQADRGIKTNEKLFF. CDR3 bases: TGTGCCAGCAGTTTTTCACAGGCGGACAGGGGGATAAAAACTAATGAAAAACTGTTTTTT.

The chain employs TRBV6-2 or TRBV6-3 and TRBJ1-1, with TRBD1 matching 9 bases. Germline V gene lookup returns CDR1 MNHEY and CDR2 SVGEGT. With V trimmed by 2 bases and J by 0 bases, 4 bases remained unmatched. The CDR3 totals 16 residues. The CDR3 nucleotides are TGTGCCAGCAGTTACACCTGGGACAGGGTGAACACTGAAGCTTTCTTT. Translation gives CASSYTWDRVNTEAFF.

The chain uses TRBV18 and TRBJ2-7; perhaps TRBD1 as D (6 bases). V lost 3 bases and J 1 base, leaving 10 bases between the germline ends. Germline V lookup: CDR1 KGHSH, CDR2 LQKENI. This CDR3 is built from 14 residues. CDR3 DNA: TGTGCCAGCTCACCCCCCGGACAGTCCTACGAGCAGTACTTC. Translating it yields CASSPPGQSYEQYF.

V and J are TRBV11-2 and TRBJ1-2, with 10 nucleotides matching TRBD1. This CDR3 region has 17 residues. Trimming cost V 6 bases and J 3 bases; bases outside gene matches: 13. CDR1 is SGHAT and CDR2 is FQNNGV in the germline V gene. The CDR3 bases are TGTGCCAGCAGACCCCGCGGGACAGGGGAGGGGGACTATGGCTACACCTTC. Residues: CASRPRGTGEGDYGYTF.

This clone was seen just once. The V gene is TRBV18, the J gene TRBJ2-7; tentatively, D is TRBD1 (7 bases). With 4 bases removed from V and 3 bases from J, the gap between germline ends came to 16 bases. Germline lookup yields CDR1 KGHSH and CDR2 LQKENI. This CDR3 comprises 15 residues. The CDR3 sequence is CASSQQTGTYYEQYF. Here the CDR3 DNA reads TGTGCCAGCTCACAACAGACAGGGACTTACTACGAGCAGTACTTC.

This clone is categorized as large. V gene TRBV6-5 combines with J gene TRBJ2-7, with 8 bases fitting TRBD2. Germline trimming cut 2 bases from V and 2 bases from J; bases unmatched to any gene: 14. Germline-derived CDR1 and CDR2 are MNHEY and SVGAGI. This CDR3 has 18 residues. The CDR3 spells CASSYSVGASGLAYEQYF. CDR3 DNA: TGTGCCAGCAGTTACAGCGTAGGGGCTAGCGGGCTGGCCTACGAGCAGTACTTC.

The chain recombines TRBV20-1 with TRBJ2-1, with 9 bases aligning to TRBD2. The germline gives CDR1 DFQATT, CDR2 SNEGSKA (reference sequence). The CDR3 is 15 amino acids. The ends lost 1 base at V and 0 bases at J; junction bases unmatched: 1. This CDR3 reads CSARGLADSYNEQFF. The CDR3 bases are TGCAGTGCTAGAGGACTAGCGGACTCCTACAATGAGCAGTTCTTC.